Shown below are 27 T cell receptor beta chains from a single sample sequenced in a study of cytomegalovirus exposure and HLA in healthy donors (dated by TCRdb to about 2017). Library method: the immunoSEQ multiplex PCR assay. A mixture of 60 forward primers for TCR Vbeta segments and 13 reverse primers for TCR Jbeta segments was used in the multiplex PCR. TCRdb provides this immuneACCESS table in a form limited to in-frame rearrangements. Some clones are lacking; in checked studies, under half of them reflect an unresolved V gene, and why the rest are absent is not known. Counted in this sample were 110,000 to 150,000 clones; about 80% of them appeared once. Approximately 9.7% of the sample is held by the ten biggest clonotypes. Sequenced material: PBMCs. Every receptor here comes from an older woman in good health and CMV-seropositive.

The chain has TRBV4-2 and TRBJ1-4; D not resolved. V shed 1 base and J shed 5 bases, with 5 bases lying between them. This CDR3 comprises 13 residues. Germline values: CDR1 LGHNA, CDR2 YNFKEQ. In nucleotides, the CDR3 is TGTGCCAGCAGCCAAGCGGTCAATGAAAAACTGTTTTTT. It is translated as CASSQAVNEKLFF.

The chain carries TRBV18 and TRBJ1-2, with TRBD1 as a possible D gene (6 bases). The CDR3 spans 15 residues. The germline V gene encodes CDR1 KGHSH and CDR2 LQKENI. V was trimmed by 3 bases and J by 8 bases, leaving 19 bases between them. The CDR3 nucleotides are TGTGCCAGCTCACCCAAGGGGGTCGGGGCAGGAGGCTACACCTTC. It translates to CASSPKGVGAGGYTF.

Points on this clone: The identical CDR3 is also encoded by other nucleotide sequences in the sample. The CDR3 sequence: CASSLERGGGETQYF. As DNA, the CDR3 is TGTGCCAGCAGCTTAGAACGGGGGGGTGGAGAGACCCAGTACTTC. The chain combines TRBV7-2 with TRBJ2-5, with TRBD2 matching 8 bases. This CDR3 contains 15 residues. Trimming took 1 base from V and 4 from J; bases not matched to a gene: 5. CDR1 and CDR2 (germline): SGHTA, FQGNSA.

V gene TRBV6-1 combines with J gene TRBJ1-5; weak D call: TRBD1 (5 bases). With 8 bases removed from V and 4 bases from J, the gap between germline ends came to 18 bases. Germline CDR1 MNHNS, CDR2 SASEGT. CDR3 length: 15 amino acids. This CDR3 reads CASDPGDLGNQPQHF. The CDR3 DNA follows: TGTGCCAGCGACCCGGGGGATTTGGGGAATCAGCCCCAGCATTTT.

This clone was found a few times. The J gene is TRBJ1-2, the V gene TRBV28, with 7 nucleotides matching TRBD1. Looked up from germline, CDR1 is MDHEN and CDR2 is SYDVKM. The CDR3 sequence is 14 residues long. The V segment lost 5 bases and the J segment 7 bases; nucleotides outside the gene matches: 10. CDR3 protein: CASSLDRVLSGYTF. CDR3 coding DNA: TGTGCCAGCAGTCTTGACAGGGTCCTAAGTGGCTACACCTTC.

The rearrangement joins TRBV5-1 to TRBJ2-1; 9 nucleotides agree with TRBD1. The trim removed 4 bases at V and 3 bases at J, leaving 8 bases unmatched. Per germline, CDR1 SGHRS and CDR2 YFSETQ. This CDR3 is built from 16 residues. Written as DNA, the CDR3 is TGCGCCAGCAGCCTTGAACCGGGACAGGGCTACAATGAGCAGTTCTTC. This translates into CASSLEPGQGYNEQFF.

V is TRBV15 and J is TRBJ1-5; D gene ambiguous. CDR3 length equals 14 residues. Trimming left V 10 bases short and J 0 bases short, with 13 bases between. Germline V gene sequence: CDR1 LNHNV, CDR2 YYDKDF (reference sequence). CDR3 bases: TGTGCCATCCGATCAGGAAATAGCAATCAGCCCCAGCATTTT. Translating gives CAIRSGNSNQPQHF.

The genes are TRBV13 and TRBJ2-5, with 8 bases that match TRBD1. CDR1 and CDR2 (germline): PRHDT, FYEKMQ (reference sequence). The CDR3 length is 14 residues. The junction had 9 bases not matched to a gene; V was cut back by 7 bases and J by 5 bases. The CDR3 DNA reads TGTGCCAGCATGCTCAGGGGGCGTGGGGAGACCCAGTACTTC. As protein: CASMLRGRGETQYF.

The CDR3 DNA reads TGTGCCAGCAGCTTAAGGGGACGCGGGAGCTCCTACAATGAGCAGTTCTTC. Its translation is CASSLRGRGSSYNEQFF. The chain links TRBV7-2 to TRBJ2-1; 7 nucleotides line up with TRBD2. The germline CDR1 and CDR2 sequences are SGHTA and FQGNSA. The CDR3 length is 17 residues. V shed 2 bases and J 0 bases; nucleotides not matched to a gene: 7.

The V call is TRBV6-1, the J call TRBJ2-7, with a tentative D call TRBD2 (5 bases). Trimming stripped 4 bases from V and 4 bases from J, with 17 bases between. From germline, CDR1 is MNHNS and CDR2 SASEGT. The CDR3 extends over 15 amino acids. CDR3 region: CASSGGGFGVYEQYF. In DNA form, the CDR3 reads TGTGCCAGCAGTGGAGGAGGCTTCGGGGTATACGAGCAGTACTTC.

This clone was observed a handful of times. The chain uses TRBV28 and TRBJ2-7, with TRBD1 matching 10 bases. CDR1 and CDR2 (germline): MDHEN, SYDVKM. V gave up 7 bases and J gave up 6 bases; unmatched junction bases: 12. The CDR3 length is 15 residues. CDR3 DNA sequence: TGTGCCAGCATCCAATGGGACAGGGGCCACCTCGAGCAGTACTTC. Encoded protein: CASIQWDRGHLEQYF.

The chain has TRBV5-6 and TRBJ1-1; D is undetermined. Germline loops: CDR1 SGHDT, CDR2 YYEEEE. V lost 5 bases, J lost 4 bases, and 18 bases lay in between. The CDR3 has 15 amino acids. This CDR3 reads CASRGSLGSGTEAFF. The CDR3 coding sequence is TGTGCCAGCAGGGGGAGTTTGGGGTCGGGCACTGAAGCTTTCTTT.

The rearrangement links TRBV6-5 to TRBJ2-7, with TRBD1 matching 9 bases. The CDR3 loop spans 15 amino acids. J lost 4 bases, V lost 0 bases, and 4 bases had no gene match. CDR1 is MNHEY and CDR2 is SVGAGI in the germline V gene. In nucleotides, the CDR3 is TGTGCCAGCAGTTACTCGAGGGACAGGGATTACGAGCAGTACTTC. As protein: CASSYSRDRDYEQYF.

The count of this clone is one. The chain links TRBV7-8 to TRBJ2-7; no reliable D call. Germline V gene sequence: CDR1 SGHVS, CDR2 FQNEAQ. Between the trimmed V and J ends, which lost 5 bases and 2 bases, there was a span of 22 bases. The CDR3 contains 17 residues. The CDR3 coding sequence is TGTGCCAGCAGCAATTCCATCCACACGAACCCCCCCTACGAGCAGTACTTC. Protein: CASSNSIHTNPPYEQYF.

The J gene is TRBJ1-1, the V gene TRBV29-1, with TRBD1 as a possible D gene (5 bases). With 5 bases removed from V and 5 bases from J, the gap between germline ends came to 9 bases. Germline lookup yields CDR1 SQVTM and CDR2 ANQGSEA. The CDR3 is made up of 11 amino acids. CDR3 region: CSVLKGTEAFF. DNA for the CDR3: TGCAGCGTTCTTAAGGGGACTGAAGCTTTCTTT.

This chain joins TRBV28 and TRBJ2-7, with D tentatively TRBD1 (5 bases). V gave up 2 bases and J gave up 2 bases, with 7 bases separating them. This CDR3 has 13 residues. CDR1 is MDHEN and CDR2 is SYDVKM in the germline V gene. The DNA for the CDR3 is TGTGCCAGCAGTTTAACAGGACCCTACGAGCAGTACTTC. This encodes CASSLTGPYEQYF.

CDR3 bases: TGTGCCAGCAGCTTAGTGTTCCGGGACTACCTCTCCTACGAGCAGTACTTC. Its translation: CASSLVFRDYLSYEQYF. The gene calls are TRBV7-8 and TRBJ2-7; 7 bases fit TRBD2. With V trimmed by 1 base and J by 0 bases, 9 bases remained unmatched. Germline assignment: CDR1 SGHVS and CDR2 FQNEAQ. The CDR3 is 17 residues long.

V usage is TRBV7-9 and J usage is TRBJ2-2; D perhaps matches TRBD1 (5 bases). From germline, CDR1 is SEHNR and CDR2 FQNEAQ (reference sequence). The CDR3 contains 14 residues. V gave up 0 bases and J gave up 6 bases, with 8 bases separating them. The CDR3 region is CASSLASRAGELFF. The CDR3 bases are TGTGCCAGCAGCTTAGCTAGCAGGGCCGGGGAGCTGTTTTTT.

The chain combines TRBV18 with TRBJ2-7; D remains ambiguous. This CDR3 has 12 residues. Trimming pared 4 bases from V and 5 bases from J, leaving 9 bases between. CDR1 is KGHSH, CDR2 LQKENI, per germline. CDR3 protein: CASSQLSDEQYF. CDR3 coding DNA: TGTGCCAGCTCACAATTAAGCGACGAGCAGTACTTC.

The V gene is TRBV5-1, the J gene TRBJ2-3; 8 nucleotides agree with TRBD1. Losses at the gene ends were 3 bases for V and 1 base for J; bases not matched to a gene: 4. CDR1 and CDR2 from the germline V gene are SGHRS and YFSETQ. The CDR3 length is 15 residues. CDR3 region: CASSSGTGGTDTQYF. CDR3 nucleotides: TGCGCCAGCAGCTCCGGGACAGGAGGCACAGATACGCAGTATTTT.

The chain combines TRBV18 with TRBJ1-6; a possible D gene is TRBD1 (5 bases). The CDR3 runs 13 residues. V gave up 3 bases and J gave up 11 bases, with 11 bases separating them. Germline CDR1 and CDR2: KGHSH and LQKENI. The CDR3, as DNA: TGTGCCAGCTCACCGGACCAAGGGGCACCCCTCCACTTT. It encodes CASSPDQGAPLHF. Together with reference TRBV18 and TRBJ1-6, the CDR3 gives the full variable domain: NAGVMQNPRHLVRRRGQEARLRCSPMKGHSHVYWYRQLPEEGLKFMVYLQKENIIDESGMPKERFSAEFPKEGPSILRIQQVVRGDSAAYFCASSPDQGAPLHFGNGTRLTVT.

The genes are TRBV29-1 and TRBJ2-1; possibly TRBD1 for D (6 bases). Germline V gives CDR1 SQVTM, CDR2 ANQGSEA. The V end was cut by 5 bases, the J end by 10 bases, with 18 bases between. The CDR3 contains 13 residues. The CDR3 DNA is TGCAGCGTTACCTTTGCTAGGCAGGGGGAGCAGTTCTTC. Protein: CSVTFARQGEQFF.

For the CDR3, the DNA is TGTGCCAGTAGTATGGGCCTTAACAATGAGCAGTTCTTC. Amino acid sequence: CASSMGLNNEQFF. The chain is built from TRBV19 and TRBJ2-1; no reliable D call. Trimming pared 3 bases from V and 5 bases from J, leaving 8 bases between. Germline-derived CDR1 and CDR2 are LNHDA and SQIVND (reference sequence). This CDR3 comprises 13 residues.

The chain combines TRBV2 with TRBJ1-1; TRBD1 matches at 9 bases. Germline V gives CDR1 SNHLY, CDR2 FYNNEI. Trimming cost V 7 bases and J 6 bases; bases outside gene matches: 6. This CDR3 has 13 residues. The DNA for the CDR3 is TGTGCCAGCAAACCGACAGGGGGAGCTGAAGCTTTCTTT. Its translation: CASKPTGGAEAFF.

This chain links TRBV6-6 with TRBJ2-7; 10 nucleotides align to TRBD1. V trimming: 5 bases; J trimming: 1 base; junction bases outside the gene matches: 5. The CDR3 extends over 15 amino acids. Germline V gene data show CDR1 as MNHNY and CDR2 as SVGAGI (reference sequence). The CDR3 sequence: CASSHRQGASYEQYF. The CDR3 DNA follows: TGTGCCAGCAGTCACAGACAGGGGGCTTCCTACGAGCAGTACTTC.

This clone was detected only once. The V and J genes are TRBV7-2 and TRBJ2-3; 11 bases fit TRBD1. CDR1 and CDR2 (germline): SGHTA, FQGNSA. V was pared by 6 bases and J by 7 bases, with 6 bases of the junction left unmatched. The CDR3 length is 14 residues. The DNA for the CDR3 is TGTGCCAGCAGGGCGGACAGGGGGCGTAATACGCAGTATTTT. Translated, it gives CASRADRGRNTQYF.

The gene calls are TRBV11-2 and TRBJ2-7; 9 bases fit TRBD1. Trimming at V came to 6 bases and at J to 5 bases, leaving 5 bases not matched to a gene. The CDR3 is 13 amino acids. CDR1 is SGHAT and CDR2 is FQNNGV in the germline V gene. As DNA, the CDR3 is TGTGCCAGCAGGGGACAGGGAGGGGACGAGCAGTACTTC. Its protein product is CASRGQGGDEQYF. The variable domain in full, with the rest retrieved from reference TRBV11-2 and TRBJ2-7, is EAGVAQSPRYKIIEKRQSVAFWCNPISGHATLYWYQQILGQGPKLLIQFQNNGVVDDSQLPKDRFSAERLKGVDSTLKIQPAKLEDSAVYLCASRGQGGDEQYFGPGTRLTVT.